The rows below give T cell receptor beta chains drawn from one sample of a study of T cells in Graves' hyperthyroidism and ophthalmopathy. TCRdb itself ran the multiplex PCR reads through MiXCR, one entry per CDR3 protein. Of some 210,000 distinct CDR3 sequences in the sample, more than 15% were seen once. Sequences were obtained from blood. These receptors came from a man in his fifties or sixties with Graves' hyperthyroidism. Both conserved end residues are part of each CDR3. A D gene is named only where the DNA matches it firmly. A row's size may be missing; if present it is once, few, many or a size class.

J	V	size	D	CDR3	DNA
TRBJ1-1	TRBV15	NA	NA	CATSRTRGAEAFF	TGTGCCACCAGCAGAACCCGGGGGGCTGAAGCTTTCTTT
TRBJ2-7	TRBV6-1	many	TRBD1	CASSRRGTGGYEQYF	TGTGCCAGCAGCCGCCGGGGGACAGGGGGCTACGAGCAGTACTTC
TRBJ1-2	TRBV7-2	many	NA	CASSLWGNYGYTF	TGTGCCAGCAGCTTATGGGGGAACTATGGCTACACCTTC
TRBJ1-2	TRBV12-5	many	NA	CASALSNYGYTF	TGTGCTAGTGCCCTAAGTAACTATGGCTACACCTTC
TRBJ2-1	TRBV13	few	NA	CASSYFSGRKGDNEQFF	TGTGCCAGCAGTTATTTCTCGGGGAGAAAGGGAGACAATGAGCAGTTCTTC
TRBJ1-5	TRBV27	NA	TRBD1	CASSWDRVQPQHF	TGTGCCAGCAGCTGGGACAGGGTCCAGCCCCAGCATTTT
TRBJ2-5	TRBV10-3	many	TRBD1	CAIRGDSQETQYF	TGTGCCATCAGGGGGGACAGCCAAGAGACCCAGTACTTC
TRBJ1-5	TRBV2	many	TRBD1	CASSSGTGDYSNQPQHF	TGTGCCAGCAGCTCCGGGACAGGGGATTATAGCAATCAGCCCCAGCATTTT
TRBJ1-6	TRBV20-1	few	NA	CSARGPGLINSPLHF	TGCAGTGCTAGAGGCCCGGGACTGATCAATTCACCCCTCCACTTT
TRBJ2-7	TRBV20-1	many	NA	CSARAAESYYEQYF	TGCAGTGCTAGAGCCGCAGAAAGTTATTACGAGCAGTACTTC
TRBJ2-1	TRBV12-3/TRBV12-4	many	NA	CASSVGRRGEQFF	TGTGCCAGCAGCGTTGGAAGGCGGGGTGAGCAGTTCTTC
TRBJ2-1	TRBV6-1	few	TRBD1	CASPGQGESSKQFF	TGTGCCAGCCCCGGACAGGGGGAGTCTAGTAAGCAGTTCTTC
TRBJ1-1	TRBV28	many	TRBD1	CASSVGTGTEAFF	TGTGCCAGCAGTGTTGGGACAGGCACTGAAGCTTTCTTT
TRBJ2-1	TRBV24-1	many	NA	CATRDSDYNEQFF	TGTGCCACCAGGGACAGTGACTACAATGAGCAGTTCTTC
TRBJ2-1	TRBV5-6	NA	TRBD1	CASSIWDRVLYNEQFF	TGTGCCAGCAGTATTTGGGACAGGGTGCTTTACAATGAGCAGTTCTTC
TRBJ2-2	TRBV18	many	NA	CASSPQEVSGTGELFF	TGTGCCAGCTCACCCCAGGAAGTCTCGGGGACCGGGGAGCTGTTTTTT
TRBJ2-5	TRBV3-1	many	NA	CASSQDKPQYF	TGTGCCAGCAGCCAAGACAAGCCCCAGTACTTC
TRBJ2-5	TRBV20-1	once	NA	CSASWGIGPLQETQYF	TGCAGTGCTAGTTGGGGGATCGGTCCCCTACAAGAGACCCAGTACTTC
TRBJ1-6	TRBV12-3/TRBV12-4	NA	TRBD1	CASSLGSGTGGRDSPLHF	TGTGCCAGCAGTTTAGGGAGCGGGACAGGGGGCAGAGATTCACCCCTCCACTTT
TRBJ1-2	TRBV20-1	NA	TRBD1	CSAVQGAGGYTF	TGCAGTGCTGTCCAGGGGGCTGGTGGCTACACCTTC